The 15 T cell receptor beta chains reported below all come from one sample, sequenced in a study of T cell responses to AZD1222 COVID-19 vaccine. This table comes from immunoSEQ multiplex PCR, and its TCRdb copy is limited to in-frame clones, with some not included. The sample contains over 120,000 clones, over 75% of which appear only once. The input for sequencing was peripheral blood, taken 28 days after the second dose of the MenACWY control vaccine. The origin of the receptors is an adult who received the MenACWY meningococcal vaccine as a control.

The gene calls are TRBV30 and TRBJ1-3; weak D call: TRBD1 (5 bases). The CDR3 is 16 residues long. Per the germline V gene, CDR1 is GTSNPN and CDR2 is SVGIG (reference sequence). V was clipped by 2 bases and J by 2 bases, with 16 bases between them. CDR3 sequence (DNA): TGTGCCTGGAGTCGGGCAGGGCCGATAGCTGGAAACACCATATATTTT. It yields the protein CAWSRAGPIAGNTIYF.

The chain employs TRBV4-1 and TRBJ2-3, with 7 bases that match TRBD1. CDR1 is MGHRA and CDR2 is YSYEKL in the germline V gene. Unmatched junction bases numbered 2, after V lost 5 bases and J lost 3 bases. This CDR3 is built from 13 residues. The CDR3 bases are TGCGCCAGCAGCGCGGACAGGACAGATACGCAGTATTTT. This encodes CASSADRTDTQYF.

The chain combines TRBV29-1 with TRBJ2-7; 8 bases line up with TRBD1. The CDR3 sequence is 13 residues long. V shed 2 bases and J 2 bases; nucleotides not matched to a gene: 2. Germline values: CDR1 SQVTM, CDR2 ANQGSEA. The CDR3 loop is CSVEKQGAYEQYF. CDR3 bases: TGCAGCGTTGAAAAACAGGGGGCCTACGAGCAGTACTTC.

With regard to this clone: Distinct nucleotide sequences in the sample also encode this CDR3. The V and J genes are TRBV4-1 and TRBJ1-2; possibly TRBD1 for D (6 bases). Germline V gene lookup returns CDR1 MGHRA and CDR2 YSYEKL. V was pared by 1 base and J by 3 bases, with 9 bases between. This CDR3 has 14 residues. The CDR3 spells CASSQGRGDYGYTF. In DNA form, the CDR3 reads TGCGCCAGCAGCCAAGGAAGGGGGGACTATGGCTACACCTTC.

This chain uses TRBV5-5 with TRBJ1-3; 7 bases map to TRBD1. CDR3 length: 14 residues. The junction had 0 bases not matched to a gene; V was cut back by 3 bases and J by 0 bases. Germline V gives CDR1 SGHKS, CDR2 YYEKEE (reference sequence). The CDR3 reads CASSYRGSGNTIYF. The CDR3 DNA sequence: TGTGCCAGCAGCTACAGGGGCTCTGGAAACACCATATATTTT.

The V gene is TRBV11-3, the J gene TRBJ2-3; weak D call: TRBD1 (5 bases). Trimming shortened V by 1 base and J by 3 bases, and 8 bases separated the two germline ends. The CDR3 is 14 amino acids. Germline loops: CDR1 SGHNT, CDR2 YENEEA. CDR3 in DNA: TGTGCCAGCAGCTTAGCGGCAGGGACAGATACGCAGTATTTT. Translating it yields CASSLAAGTDTQYF.

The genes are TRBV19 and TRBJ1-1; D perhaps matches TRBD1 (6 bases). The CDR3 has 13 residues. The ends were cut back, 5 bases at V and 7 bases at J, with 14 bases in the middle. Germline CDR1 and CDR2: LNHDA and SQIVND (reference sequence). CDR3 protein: CASSSRGVSEAFF. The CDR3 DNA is TGTGCCAGTAGTTCCAGGGGAGTGAGTGAAGCTTTCTTT. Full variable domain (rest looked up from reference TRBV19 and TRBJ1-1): DGGITQSPKYLFRKEGQNVTLSCEQNLNHDAMYWYRQDPGQGLRLIYYSQIVNDFQKGDIAEGYSVSREKKESFPLTVTSAQKNPTAFYLCASSSRGVSEAFFGQGTRLTVV.

The CDR3 loop reads CASSRNEGGELFF. CDR3 sequence (DNA): TGTGCCAGCAGTCGGAATGAGGGCGGGGAGCTGTTTTTT. The rearrangement links TRBV7-6 to TRBJ2-2; tentatively, D is TRBD2 (5 bases). Germline V gene data show CDR1 as SGHVS and CDR2 as FNYEAQ. The CDR3 loop spans 13 amino acids. Trimming stripped 6 bases from V and 7 bases from J, with 12 bases between.

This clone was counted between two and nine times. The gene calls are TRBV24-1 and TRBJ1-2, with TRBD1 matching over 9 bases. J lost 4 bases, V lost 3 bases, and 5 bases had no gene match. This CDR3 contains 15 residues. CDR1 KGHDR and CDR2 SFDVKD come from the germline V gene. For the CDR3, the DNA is TGTGCCACCAGTGATACCGGGACAGGGAGCTATGGCTACACCTTC. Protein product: CATSDTGTGSYGYTF.

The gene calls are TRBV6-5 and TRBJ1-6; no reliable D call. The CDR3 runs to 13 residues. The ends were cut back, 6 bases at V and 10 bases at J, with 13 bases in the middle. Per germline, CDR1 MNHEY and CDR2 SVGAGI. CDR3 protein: CASSPLAESPLHF. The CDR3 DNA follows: TGTGCCAGCAGCCCCCTGGCTGAATCACCCCTCCACTTT.

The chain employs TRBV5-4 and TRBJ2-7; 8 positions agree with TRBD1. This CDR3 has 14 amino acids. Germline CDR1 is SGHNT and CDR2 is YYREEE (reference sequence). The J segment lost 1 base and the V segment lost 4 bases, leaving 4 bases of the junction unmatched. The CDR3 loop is CASSIGQGSYEQYF. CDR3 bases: TGTGCCAGCAGCATAGGACAGGGATCCTACGAGCAGTACTTC.

The CDR3 nucleotides read TGTGCCAGCAGCTGGGACAGCGCCGTGAACACTGAAGCTTTCTTT. Translating it yields CASSWDSAVNTEAFF. The gene calls are TRBV5-4 and TRBJ1-1; 7 nucleotides agree with TRBD1. The CDR3 length is 15 residues. The V gene's germline CDR1 is SGHNT and CDR2 YYREEE (reference sequence). After removal of 3 bases from V and 0 bases from J, the junction contained 5 bases not matched to a gene.

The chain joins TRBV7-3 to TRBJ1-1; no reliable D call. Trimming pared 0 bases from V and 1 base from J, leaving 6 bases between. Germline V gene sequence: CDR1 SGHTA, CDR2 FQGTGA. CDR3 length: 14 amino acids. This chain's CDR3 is CASSLTGQNTEAFF. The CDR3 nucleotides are TGTGCCAGCAGCTTAACGGGCCAGAACACTGAAGCTTTCTTT. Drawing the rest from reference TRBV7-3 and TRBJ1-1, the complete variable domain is GAGVSQTPSNKVTEKGKYVELRCDPISGHTALYWYRQSLGQGPEFLIYFQGTGAADDSGLPNDRFFAVRPEGSVSTLKIQRTERGDSAVYLCASSLTGQNTEAFFGQGTRLTVV.

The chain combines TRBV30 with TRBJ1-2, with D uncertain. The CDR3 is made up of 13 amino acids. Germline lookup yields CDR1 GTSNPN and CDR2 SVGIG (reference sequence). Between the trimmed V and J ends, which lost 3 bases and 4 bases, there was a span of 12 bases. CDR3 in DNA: TGTGCCTGGAGCCCAGTTCTCAGCTATGGCTACACCTTC. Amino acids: CAWSPVLSYGYTF.

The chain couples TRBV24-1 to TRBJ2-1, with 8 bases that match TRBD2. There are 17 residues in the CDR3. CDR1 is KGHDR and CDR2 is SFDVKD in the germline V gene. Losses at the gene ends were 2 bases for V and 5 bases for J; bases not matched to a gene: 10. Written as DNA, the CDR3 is TGTGCCACCAGTGATTGGGTCGGCGGGGGGATCAACAATGAGCAGTTCTTC. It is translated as CATSDWVGGGINNEQFF.